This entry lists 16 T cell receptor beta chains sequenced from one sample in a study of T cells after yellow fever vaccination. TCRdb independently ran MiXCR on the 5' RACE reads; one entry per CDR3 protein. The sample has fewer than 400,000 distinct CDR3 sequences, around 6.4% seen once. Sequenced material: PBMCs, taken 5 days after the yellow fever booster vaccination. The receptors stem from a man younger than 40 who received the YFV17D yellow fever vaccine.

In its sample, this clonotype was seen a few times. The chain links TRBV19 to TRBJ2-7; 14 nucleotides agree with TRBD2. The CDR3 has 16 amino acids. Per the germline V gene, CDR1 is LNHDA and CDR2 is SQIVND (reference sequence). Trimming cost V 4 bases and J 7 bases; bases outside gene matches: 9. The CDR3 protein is CASSTSGTSGSWEQYF. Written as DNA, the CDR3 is TGTGCCAGTAGTACTTCCGGGACTAGCGGGAGTTGGGAGCAGTACTTC. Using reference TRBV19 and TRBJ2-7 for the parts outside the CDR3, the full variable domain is DGGITQSPKYLFRKEGQNVTLSCEQNLNHDAMYWYRQDPGQGLRLIYYSQIVNDFQKGDIAEGYSVSREKKESFPLTVTSAQKNPTAFYLCASSTSGTSGSWEQYFGPGTRLTVT.

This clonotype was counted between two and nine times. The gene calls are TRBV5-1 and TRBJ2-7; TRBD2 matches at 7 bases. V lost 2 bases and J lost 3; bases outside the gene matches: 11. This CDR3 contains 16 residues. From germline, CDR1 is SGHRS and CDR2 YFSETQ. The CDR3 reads CASSLIPLAILYEQYF. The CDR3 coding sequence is TGCGCCAGCAGCTTAATACCACTAGCGATACTCTACGAGCAGTACTTC.

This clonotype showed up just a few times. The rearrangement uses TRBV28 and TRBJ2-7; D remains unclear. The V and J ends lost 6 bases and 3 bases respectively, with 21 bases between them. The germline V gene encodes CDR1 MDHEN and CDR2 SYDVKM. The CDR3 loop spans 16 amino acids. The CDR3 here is CASSPVTGLVYYEQYF. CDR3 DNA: TGTGCCAGCAGCCCGGTCACGGGCCTGGTTTACTACGAGCAGTACTTC. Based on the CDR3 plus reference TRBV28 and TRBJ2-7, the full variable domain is DVKVTQSSRYLVKRTGEKVFLECVQDMDHENMFWYRQDPGLGLRLIYFSYDVKMKEKGDIPEGYSVSREKKERFSLILESASTNQTSMYLCASSPVTGLVYYEQYFGPGTRLTVT.

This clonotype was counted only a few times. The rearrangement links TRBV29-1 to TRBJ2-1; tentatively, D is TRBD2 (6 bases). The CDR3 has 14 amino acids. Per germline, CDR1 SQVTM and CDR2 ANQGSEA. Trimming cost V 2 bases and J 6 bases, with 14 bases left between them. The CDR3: CSVEYGSGGNEQFF. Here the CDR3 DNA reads TGCAGCGTTGAATACGGGAGTGGGGGCAATGAGCAGTTCTTC.

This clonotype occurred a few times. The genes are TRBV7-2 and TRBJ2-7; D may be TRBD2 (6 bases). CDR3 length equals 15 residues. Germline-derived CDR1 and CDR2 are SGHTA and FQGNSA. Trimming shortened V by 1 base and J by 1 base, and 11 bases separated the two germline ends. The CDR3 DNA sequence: TGTGCCAGCAGCTTAGAGGGACTGAAATCCTACGAGCAGTACTTC. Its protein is CASSLEGLKSYEQYF.

DNA for the CDR3: TGTGCCAGCAGCAGGAGTAACACTGAAGCTTTCTTT. This gives the protein CASSRSNTEAFF. V usage is TRBV12-3 or TRBV12-4 and J usage is TRBJ1-1; D gene unclear. The CDR3 sequence is 12 residues long. V was pared by 6 bases and J by 2 bases, with 7 bases between.

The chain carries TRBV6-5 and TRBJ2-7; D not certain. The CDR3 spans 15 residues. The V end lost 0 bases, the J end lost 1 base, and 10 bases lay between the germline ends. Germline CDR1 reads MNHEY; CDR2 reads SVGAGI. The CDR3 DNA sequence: TGTGCCAGCAGTTACTCGATAGCCGGATCCTACGAGCAGTACTTC. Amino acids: CASSYSIAGSYEQYF.

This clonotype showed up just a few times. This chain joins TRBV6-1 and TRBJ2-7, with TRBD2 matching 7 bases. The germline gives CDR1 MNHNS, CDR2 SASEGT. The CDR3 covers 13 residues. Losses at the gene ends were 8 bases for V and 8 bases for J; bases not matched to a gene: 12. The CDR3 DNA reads TGTGCCAGCCGTGTGGGGGGGAGGTCCCAGCAGTACTTC. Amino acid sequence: CASRVGGRSQQYF.

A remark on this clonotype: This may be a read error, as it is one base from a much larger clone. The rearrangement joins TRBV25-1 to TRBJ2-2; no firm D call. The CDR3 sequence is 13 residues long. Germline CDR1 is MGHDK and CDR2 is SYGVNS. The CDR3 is CASSGLNIGELFF. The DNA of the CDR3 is TGTGCCAGCAGTGGGCTTAACATCGGGGAGCTGTTTTTT.

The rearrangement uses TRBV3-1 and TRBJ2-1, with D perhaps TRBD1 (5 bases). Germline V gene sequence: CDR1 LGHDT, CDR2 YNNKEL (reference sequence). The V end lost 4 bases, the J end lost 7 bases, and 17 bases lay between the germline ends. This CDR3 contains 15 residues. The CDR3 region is CASSLSVAGRNEQFF. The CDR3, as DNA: TGTGCCAGCAGCCTCAGTGTGGCAGGGCGGAATGAGCAGTTCTTC.

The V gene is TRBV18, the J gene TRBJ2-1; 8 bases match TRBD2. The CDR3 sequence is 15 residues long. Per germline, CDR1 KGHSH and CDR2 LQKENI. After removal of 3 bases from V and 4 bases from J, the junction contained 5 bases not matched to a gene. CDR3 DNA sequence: TGTGCCAGCTCACCGACTAGCGAGAGATACAATGAGCAGTTCTTC. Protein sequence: CASSPTSERYNEQFF.

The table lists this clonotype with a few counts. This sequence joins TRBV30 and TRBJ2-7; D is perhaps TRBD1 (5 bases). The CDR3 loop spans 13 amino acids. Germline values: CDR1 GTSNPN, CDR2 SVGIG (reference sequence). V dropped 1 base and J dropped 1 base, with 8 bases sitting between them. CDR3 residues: CAWSEGLSYEQYF. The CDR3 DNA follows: TGTGCCTGGAGTGAGGGGTTATCCTACGAGCAGTACTTC.

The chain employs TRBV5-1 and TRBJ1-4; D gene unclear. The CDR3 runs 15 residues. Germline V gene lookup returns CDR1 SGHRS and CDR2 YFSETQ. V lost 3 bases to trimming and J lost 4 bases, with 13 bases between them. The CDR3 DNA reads TGCGCCAGCAGCTCAGGACCGGAACGTAATGAAAAACTGTTTTTT. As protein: CASSSGPERNEKLFF.

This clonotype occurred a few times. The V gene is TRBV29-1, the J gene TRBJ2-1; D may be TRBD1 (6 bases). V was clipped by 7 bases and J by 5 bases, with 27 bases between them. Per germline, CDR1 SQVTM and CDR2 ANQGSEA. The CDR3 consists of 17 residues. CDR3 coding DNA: TGCAGCGGGATACGTATTTATTGGGACACATCTAACAATGAGCAGTTCTTC. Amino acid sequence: CSGIRIYWDTSNNEQFF.

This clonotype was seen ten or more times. CDR3 coding DNA: TGTGCCAGCAGCCCCCCGGTGGGGTACGAGCAGTACTTC. Protein: CASSPPVGYEQYF. The chain is built from TRBV7-8 and TRBJ2-7, with D hard to call. Deletions cut 5 bases from V and 4 bases from J, with 12 bases between. Germline CDR1 and CDR2: SGHVS and FQNEAQ. This CDR3 contains 13 residues.

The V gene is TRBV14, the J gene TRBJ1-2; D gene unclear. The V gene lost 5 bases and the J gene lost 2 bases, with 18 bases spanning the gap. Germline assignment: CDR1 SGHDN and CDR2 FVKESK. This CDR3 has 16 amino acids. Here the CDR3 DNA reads TGTGCCAGCAGCTCGAACGGCGGCGGAATCAACTATGGCTACACCTTC. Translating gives CASSSNGGGINYGYTF.